The entry that follows covers one TCR beta chain sequence. Libraries were prepared by immunoSEQ multiplex PCR; TCRdb keeps only in-frame clonotypes and omits some of them. Of 90,000 to 120,000 clones in the sample, around 94% were seen once. This sample was taken from a study of T cell changes during pregnancy in multiple sclerosis. V gave up 5 bases and J gave up 0 bases, with 11 bases separating them. Germline CDR1 PRHDT, CDR2 FYEKMQ (reference sequence). The CDR3 spans 15 residues. This clonotype was sampled from a female donor with multiple sclerosis, enrolled in a pregnancy study. The material sequenced was peripheral blood, taken in the second trimester of pregnancy. The J gene is TRBJ1-3, the V gene TRBV13; D not resolved. The DNA for the CDR3 is TGTGCCAGCAGCCCAGGCCCGAGCTCTGGAAACACCATATATTTT. Its protein is CASSPGPSSGNTIYF.